This entry is about one TCR beta chain. Germline CDR1 MNHEY, CDR2 SMNVEV (reference sequence). Trimming cost V 2 bases and J 0 bases, with 10 bases left between them. This CDR3 is built from 16 residues. The assay was immunoSEQ multiplex PCR, and TCRdb's table has in-frame clones only and misses some. This repertoire shows 150,000 or so clones, approximately 80% found once; its top ten account for over 5%. This sample was included in a study of blood T cell repertoires in COVID-19. Study-level information: The analysed material was cDNA or gDNA that came from T cells, B-cell-depleted T cells, or PBMCs.

The receptor's source is a man between 70 and 80 years old who had been exposed to COVID-19. Sequencing was carried out using PBMCs or T cells enriched from blood (not recorded which). The chain employs TRBV27 and TRBJ1-4, with D perhaps matching TRBD1 (5 bases). In nucleotides, the CDR3 is TGTGCCAGCAGTTTAGGAAGGGGAACAACTAATGAAAAACTGTTTTTT. Translating gives CASSLGRGTTNEKLFF.